The 31 T cell receptor beta chains below were found in one sample sequenced in a study of T cells expressing NK-cell markers. TCRdb processed the 5' RACE reads again and assigns one entry to each CDR3 protein, with no DNA. The sample table sets out roughly 450,000 distinct CDR3 sequences. The specimen was blood T cells: a sorted CD56 or NKG2C T cell subset, CD4+ or CD8+ T cells, or bulk PBMC T cells (not recorded which). These receptors were collected from a woman between 45 and 60 years old in good health.

This chain's CDR3 is CASSAVAQETQYF. The chain carries TRBV7-3 and TRBJ2-5. CDR3 size: 13 residues. CDR1 is SGHTA and CDR2 is FQGTGA in the germline V gene. Using reference TRBV7-3 and TRBJ2-5 for the parts outside the CDR3, the full variable domain is GAGVSQTPSNKVTEKGKYVELRCDPISGHTALYWYRQSLGQGPEFLIYFQGTGAADDSGLPNDRFFAVRPEGSVSTLKIQRTERGDSAVYLCASSAVAQETQYFGPGTRLLVL.

The chain combines TRBV18 with TRBJ1-2; TCRdb gives TRBD1 as the D gene, but with no DNA this cannot be confirmed. Germline CDR1 reads KGHSH; CDR2 reads LQKENI. The CDR3 covers 14 residues. CDR3: CASSPTGKQYGYTF.

The rearrangement links TRBV27 to TRBJ2-5; TCRdb's D call of TRBD1 is untestable without DNA. There are 15 residues in the CDR3. Germline CDR1 and CDR2: MNHEY and SMNVEV (reference sequence). This chain's CDR3 is CASSPPLGTRETQYF.

The gene calls are TRBV2 and TRBJ2-6; TCRdb calls TRBD1, which cannot be checked without DNA. Germline-derived CDR1 and CDR2 are SNHLY and FYNNEI. The CDR3 is 15 amino acids. CDR3 protein: CADRQGTGGANVLTF.

V and J are TRBV5-1 and TRBJ1-2; TCRdb names TRBD1, which stays unverified in the absence of DNA. Germline V gene lookup returns CDR1 SGHRS and CDR2 YFSETQ. CDR3 length equals 16 residues. CDR3 region: CASSLAWDRGFYGYTF.

The chain recombines TRBV7-2 with TRBJ2-3; TCRdb lists TRBD1, though no DNA is available to test this call. This CDR3 is 16 amino acids long. Germline V lookup: CDR1 SGHTA, CDR2 FQGNSA. CDR3 region: CASSPWTGASTDTQYF.

V is TRBV6-2 or TRBV6-3 and J is TRBJ2-3; TCRdb gives TRBD2 as the D gene, but with no DNA this cannot be confirmed. Germline CDR1 reads MNHEY; CDR2 reads SVGEGT. This CDR3 has 16 residues. CDR3 residues: CASSNSGRISTDTQYF.

This sequence joins TRBV30 and TRBJ2-4. The CDR3 extends over 12 amino acids. Germline loops: CDR1 GTSNPN, CDR2 SVGIG (reference sequence). CDR3 amino acids: CAWSADENIQYF. Full variable domain (missing parts from reference TRBV30 and TRBJ2-4): SQTIHQWPATLVQPVGSPLSLECTVEGTSNPNLYWYRQAAGRGLQLLFYSVGIGQISSEVPQNLSASRPQDRQFILSSKKLLLSDSGFYLCAWSADENIQYFGAGTRLSVL.

The rearrangement joins TRBV6-5 to TRBJ2-2. This CDR3 has 14 residues. Germline CDR1 and CDR2: MNHEY and SVGAGI. The CDR3 here is CASSFESNTGELFF.

V gene TRBV2 combines with J gene TRBJ2-4; the TCRdb D gene call, TRBD2, has no DNA to confirm it. The germline V gene encodes CDR1 SNHLY and CDR2 FYNNEI. This CDR3 is 17 amino acids long. This CDR3 is CASSEGASGTHKNIQYF.

The CDR3 protein is CASSRPPGTAPDTQYF. V gene TRBV6-5 combines with J gene TRBJ2-3; with no DNA, the TCRdb D assignment of TRBD2 cannot be verified. There are 16 residues in the CDR3. The germline V gene encodes CDR1 MNHEY and CDR2 SVGAGI.

This chain joins TRBV20-1 and TRBJ1-2; as DNA is missing, the TRBD1 call by TCRdb cannot be tested. The CDR3 has 12 amino acids. Germline V CDR1 and CDR2: DFQATT, SNEGSKA (reference sequence). CDR3: CSARAGRGGYTF.

The V call is TRBV28, the J call TRBJ1-4. Germline CDR1 and CDR2: MDHEN and SYDVKM. The CDR3 spans 15 residues. CDR3 sequence reads: CASSRRAATNEKLFF.

The chain employs TRBV29-1 and TRBJ1-5. The CDR3 has 14 amino acids. Germline V gives CDR1 SQVTM, CDR2 ANQGSEA. CDR3 region: CSASTDHGNQPQHF.

The V and J genes are TRBV5-1 and TRBJ2-2. In germline, CDR1 is SGHRS, CDR2 YFSETQ. The CDR3 is 16 residues long. CDR3 sequence reads: CASSLGLWTGTGELFF.

The chain combines TRBV9 with TRBJ2-3; checking the TCRdb D call of TRBD2 is not possible without DNA. Germline CDR1 SGDLS, CDR2 YYNGEE. This CDR3 comprises 14 residues. The CDR3 is CASSVGRRADTQYF.

CDR3 residues: CASSQEGRDNEQFF. The chain recombines TRBV3-1 with TRBJ2-1; as DNA is missing, the TRBD2 call by TCRdb cannot be tested. Germline loops: CDR1 LGHDT, CDR2 YNNKEL (reference sequence). This CDR3 has 14 amino acids.

The chain joins TRBV28 to TRBJ2-2; TCRdb gives TRBD1 as the D gene, but with no DNA this cannot be confirmed. There are 12 residues in the CDR3. The germline gives CDR1 MDHEN, CDR2 SYDVKM. The CDR3 sequence: CASNRGTGELFF.

The chain combines TRBV4-1 with TRBJ2-1; no DNA is available, so the TRBD2 call from TCRdb remains unchecked. The CDR3 is made up of 16 amino acids. The V gene's germline CDR1 is MGHRA and CDR2 YSYEKL. The CDR3 region is CASSQGPGLVIHEQFF.

The chain is built from TRBV14 and TRBJ2-1; TCRdb's D gene call, TRBD2, goes unchecked for lack of DNA. Germline loops: CDR1 SGHDN, CDR2 FVKESK. The CDR3 sequence is 13 residues long. The CDR3 loop is CASDLAEYNEQFF.

The chain couples TRBV15 to TRBJ2-1; TCRdb calls TRBD1, which cannot be checked without DNA. Germline values: CDR1 LNHNV, CDR2 YYDKDF (reference sequence). This CDR3 is 14 amino acids long. The CDR3: CATSRDEGRFGQFF.

The J gene is TRBJ2-1, the V gene TRBV11-2; the TRBD1 assignment by TCRdb is unverifiable without DNA. CDR3 length: 18 amino acids. Germline CDR1 reads SGHAT; CDR2 reads FQNNGV. The CDR3 loop is CASSTTGDSSGRYNEQFF.

The rearrangement uses TRBV20-1 and TRBJ1-1; TCRdb calls TRBD1, which cannot be checked without DNA. Germline values: CDR1 DFQATT, CDR2 SNEGSKA (reference sequence). There are 14 residues in the CDR3. The CDR3 is CSALEVQGVTEAFF.

This rearrangement joins TRBV28 to TRBJ2-2; the TRBD2 assignment by TCRdb is unverifiable without DNA. Germline-derived CDR1 and CDR2 are MDHEN and SYDVKM. The CDR3 extends over 15 amino acids. CDR3 protein: CASSIAGGPPGELFF.

The rearrangement uses TRBV9 and TRBJ1-1; the D call from TCRdb, TRBD1, cannot be confirmed without DNA. Germline V gene lookup returns CDR1 SGDLS and CDR2 YYNGEE. The CDR3 loop spans 15 amino acids. This CDR3 is CASSVLGVVNTEAFF.

V usage is TRBV10-3 and J usage is TRBJ1-3; TCRdb calls TRBD1, which cannot be checked without DNA. The CDR3 consists of 14 residues. Germline CDR1 reads ENHRY; CDR2 reads SYGVKD. The CDR3 here is CAIKGLSSGNTIYF.

The rearrangement joins TRBV29-1 to TRBJ2-3. Germline V gene sequence: CDR1 SQVTM, CDR2 ANQGSEA. The CDR3 consists of 12 residues. The CDR3 region is CSVITTWDTQYF.

The chain uses TRBV29-1 and TRBJ2-1; the TRBD2 assignment by TCRdb is unverifiable without DNA. The length of the CDR3 is 13 residues. Germline CDR1 SQVTM, CDR2 ANQGSEA. The CDR3 here is CSPREAGVGEQFF.

The chain joins TRBV11-3 to TRBJ1-4; TCRdb gives TRBD1 as the D gene, but with no DNA this cannot be confirmed. CDR1 is SGHNT and CDR2 is YENEEA in the germline V gene. The CDR3 spans 14 residues. The CDR3 protein is CASSSGQTGEKLFF.

This sequence joins TRBV7-9 and TRBJ2-2; TCRdb indicates TRBD1, and absent DNA this call remains unverified. CDR1 is SEHNR and CDR2 is FQNEAQ in the germline V gene (reference sequence). The CDR3 sequence is 15 residues long. This CDR3 is CASSFPGVITGELFF.

J is TRBJ2-3 and V is TRBV24-1; absent DNA, TCRdb's TRBD1 call cannot be checked. The CDR3 sequence is 16 residues long. Per the germline V gene, CDR1 is KGHDR and CDR2 is SFDVKD. CDR3 sequence reads: CATSAGTDDSTDTQYF.